This is a list of T cell receptor beta chains from one sample in a study of T cell repertoires in cytomegalovirus infection. Each CDR3 protein gets one entry after TCRdb re-called the reads with MiXCR. Here the sample spans about 190,000 distinct CDR3 sequences, roughly 27% being singletons. Sequencing used PBMCs. The receptors come from a human donor in good health (CMV status not recorded). Some clones in this sample may be carry-over from other donors' samples. Each CDR3 is given with its conserved first and last residue.

v_call	j_call	cdr3_aa
TRBV29-1	TRBJ1-4	CSVKASGTNEKLFF
TRBV18	TRBJ1-2	CVSSPFVFRSGAAPYGYTF
TRBV2	TRBJ2-1	CASSETRGPYNEQFF
TRBV18	TRBJ2-1	CASSLEGGLVGHNEQFF
TRBV5-1	TRBJ1-1	CASSLGEGGTEAFF
TRBV5-1	TRBJ1-1	CASSSTFFGGAFF
TRBV9	TRBJ2-1	CASSVGQGVTGNEQFF
TRBV5-4	TRBJ2-2	CASSLMGSDTGELFF
TRBV2	TRBJ2-5	CASSLGQGLETQYF
TRBV7-6	TRBJ1-4	CASSSGGVNEKLFF
TRBV7-2	TRBJ1-3	CASSLAGTVHSGNTIYF
TRBV5-1	TRBJ1-2	CASSTSPGQAYGYTF
TRBV7-8	TRBJ2-7	CASRAQQAAYEQYF
TRBV9	TRBJ2-1	CASSLAGLLDEQFF
TRBV11-2	TRBJ2-1	CASRSQRRLAGSYNEQFF
TRBV7-8	TRBJ2-1	CASSLVGVAGEGEQFF
TRBV29-1	TRBJ2-3	CSVELAGGTQQYF
TRBV12-3/TRBV12-4	TRBJ2-4	CASSLGAKNIQYF
TRBV2	TRBJ1-5	CAIRGNQPQHF
TRBV7-8	TRBJ1-1	CASSLKAEAFF
TRBV6-1	TRBJ2-3	CASRRSGFTDTQYF
TRBV6-5	TRBJ2-1	CASRLTGGSYNEQFF